This T cell receptor (beta chain) emerged from a study of blood T cell repertoires in COVID-19. The CDR3 is 15 residues long. The germline CDR1 and CDR2 sequences are SGHNT and YYREEE (reference sequence). Trimming shortened V by 4 bases and J by 6 bases, and 20 bases separated the two germline ends. Libraries were prepared by immunoSEQ multiplex PCR; TCRdb keeps only in-frame clonotypes and omits some of them. Among fewer than 90,000 clones listed, around 83% were seen once. The origin of this receptor is a man aged 65 to 79 with active COVID-19. The chain couples TRBV5-4 to TRBJ2-7; tentative D call: TRBD2 (5 bases). Specimen: peripheral blood. In DNA form, the CDR3 reads TGTGCCAGCAGCCCCGGGCCGGGCGGGCCGGTCGAGCAGTACTTC. It is translated as CASSPGPGGPVEQYF.